This record concerns one TCR beta chain sequence. The germline CDR1 and CDR2 sequences are SGHDT and YYEEEE. V shed 2 bases and J shed 5 bases, with 9 bases lying between them. This CDR3 comprises 13 residues. This entry comes from a study of blood T cell repertoires in COVID-19. Study-level background: COVID-19 samples from acute and convalescent phases originated in the United States, Italy and Spain. PBMCs, B-cell-depleted T cells, or T cells provided the cDNA or gDNA that made up the material.

Original processing notes: Counts of nucleated cells, estimated from reference gene primer amplification, were obtained. Sequenced by immunoSEQ multiplex PCR; TCRdb stores in-frame clones only, minus some. The V and J calls and clone size were taken over from that table, and D and trimming were inferred from the DNA. The table has about 120,000 clones, roughly 85% seen once. This receptor was taken from a woman aged 80 or over with active or convalescent COVID-19. Sequencing used peripheral blood. J is TRBJ2-3 and V is TRBV5-6; D is possibly TRBD1 (6 bases). The CDR3 sequence is CASSLSGVDTQYF. For the CDR3, the DNA is TGTGCCAGCAGCTTATCAGGGGTAGATACGCAGTATTTT.